The sample holds a few counts of the clone carrying this T cell receptor beta chain. Its antigen is unknown. Specified time point: sample taken at primary tumor resection. No cells were sorted before sequencing. The whole RNA sequenced was extracted from tumor, nontumor lung or frozen PBMC. This specimen comes from a study of spatial heterogeneity in lung cancer. Study observations and caveats: Resection blood, more than follow-up blood, showed ubiquitous expanded tumor TCRs.

Each CDR3 protein gets one entry after TCRdb re-called the 5' RACE reads with MiXCR. The sample lists 85,000 to 100,000 distinct CDR3 sequences, approximately 12% occurring once. The CDR3 totals 14 residues. Trimming pared 5 bases from V and 7 bases from J, leaving 14 bases between. Source: PBMCs, taken at surgery. The clonotype comes from a male donor with early-stage non-small cell lung cancer. The chain uses TRBV12-3 or TRBV12-4 and TRBJ1-4, with D perhaps TRBD1 (6 bases). The CDR3 region is CASSSSQGSEKLFF. CDR3 sequence (DNA): TGTGCCAGCAGTAGCAGCCAGGGGAGTGAAAAACTGTTTTTT.